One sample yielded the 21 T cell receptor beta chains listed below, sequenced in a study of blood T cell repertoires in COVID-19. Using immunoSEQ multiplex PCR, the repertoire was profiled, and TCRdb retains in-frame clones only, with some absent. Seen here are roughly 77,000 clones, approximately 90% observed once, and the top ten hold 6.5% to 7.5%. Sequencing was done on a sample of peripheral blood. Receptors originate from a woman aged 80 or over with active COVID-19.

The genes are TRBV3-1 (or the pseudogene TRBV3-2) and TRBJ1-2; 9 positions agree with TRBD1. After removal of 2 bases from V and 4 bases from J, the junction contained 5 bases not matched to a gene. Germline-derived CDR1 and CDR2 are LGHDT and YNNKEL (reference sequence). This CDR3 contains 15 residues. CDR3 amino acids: CASSQRDRDSYGYTF. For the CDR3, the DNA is TGTGCCAGCAGCCAAAGGGACAGGGATTCCTATGGCTACACCTTC.

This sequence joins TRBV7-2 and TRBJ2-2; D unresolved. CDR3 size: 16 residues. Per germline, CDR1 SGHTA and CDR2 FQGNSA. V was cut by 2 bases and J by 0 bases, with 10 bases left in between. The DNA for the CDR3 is TGTGCCAGCAGCTTATGGGCTTCCGCGAACACCGGGGAGCTGTTTTTT. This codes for CASSLWASANTGELFF.

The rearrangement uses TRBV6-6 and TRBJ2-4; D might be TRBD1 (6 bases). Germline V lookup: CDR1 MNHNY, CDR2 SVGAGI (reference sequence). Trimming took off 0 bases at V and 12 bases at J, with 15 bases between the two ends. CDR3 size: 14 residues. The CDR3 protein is CASSYSGHPFDQYF. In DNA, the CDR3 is TGTGCCAGCAGTTACTCGGGACACCCCTTTGATCAGTACTTC.

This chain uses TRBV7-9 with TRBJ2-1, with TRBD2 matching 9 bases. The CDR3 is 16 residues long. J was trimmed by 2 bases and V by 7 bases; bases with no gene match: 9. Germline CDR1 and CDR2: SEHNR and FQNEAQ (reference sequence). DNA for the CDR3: TGTGCCAGCATCCCACCCGGACTAGCGACCTACAATGAGCAGTTCTTC. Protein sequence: CASIPPGLATYNEQFF.

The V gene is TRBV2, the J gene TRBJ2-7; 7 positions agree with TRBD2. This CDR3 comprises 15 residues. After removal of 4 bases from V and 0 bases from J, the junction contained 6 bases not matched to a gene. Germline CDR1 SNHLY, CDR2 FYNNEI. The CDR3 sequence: CASSVASGHSYEQYF. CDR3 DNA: TGTGCCAGCAGTGTAGCTAGCGGCCACTCCTACGAGCAGTACTTC.

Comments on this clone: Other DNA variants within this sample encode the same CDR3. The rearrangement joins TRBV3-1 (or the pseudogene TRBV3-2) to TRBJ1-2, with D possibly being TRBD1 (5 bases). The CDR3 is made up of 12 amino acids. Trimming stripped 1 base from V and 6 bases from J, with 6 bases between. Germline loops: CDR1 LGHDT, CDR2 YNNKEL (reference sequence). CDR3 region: CASSQVTDGYTF. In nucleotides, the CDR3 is TGTGCCAGCAGCCAAGTGACAGATGGCTACACCTTC.

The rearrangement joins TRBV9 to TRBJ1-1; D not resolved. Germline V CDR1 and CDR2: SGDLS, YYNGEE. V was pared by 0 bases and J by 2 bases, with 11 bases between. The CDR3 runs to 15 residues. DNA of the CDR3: TGTGCCAGCAGCGTAGGGTCAGGCTTAAACACTGAAGCTTTCTTT. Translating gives CASSVGSGLNTEAFF. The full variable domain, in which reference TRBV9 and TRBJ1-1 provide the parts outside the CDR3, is DSGVTQTPKHLITATGQRVTLRCSPRSGDLSVYWYQQSLDQGLQFLIQYYNGEERAKGNILERFSAQQFPDLHSELNLSSLELGDSALYFCASSVGSGLNTEAFFGQGTRLTVV.

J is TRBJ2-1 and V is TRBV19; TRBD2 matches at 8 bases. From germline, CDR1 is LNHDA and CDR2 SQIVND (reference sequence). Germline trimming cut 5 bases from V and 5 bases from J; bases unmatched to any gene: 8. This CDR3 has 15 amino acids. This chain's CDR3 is CASSVTSGRNNEQFF. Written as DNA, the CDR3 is TGTGCCAGTAGTGTCACTAGCGGCCGTAACAATGAGCAGTTCTTC.

DNA for the CDR3: TGTGCCAGCAGTTACACTAGCGGTTACACAGATACGCAGTATTTT. Amino acids: CASSYTSGYTDTQYF. This rearrangement joins TRBV28 to TRBJ2-3; TRBD2 matches 8 bases. In germline, CDR1 is MDHEN, CDR2 SYDVKM. This CDR3 region has 15 residues. J was trimmed by 2 bases and V by 4 bases; bases with no gene match: 5.

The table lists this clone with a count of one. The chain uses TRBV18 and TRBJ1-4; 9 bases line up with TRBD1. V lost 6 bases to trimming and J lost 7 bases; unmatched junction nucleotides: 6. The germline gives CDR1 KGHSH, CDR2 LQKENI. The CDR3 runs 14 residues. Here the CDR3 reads CASSQTGGSEKLFF. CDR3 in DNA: TGTGCCAGCTCGCAGACAGGGGGATCTGAAAAACTGTTTTTT.

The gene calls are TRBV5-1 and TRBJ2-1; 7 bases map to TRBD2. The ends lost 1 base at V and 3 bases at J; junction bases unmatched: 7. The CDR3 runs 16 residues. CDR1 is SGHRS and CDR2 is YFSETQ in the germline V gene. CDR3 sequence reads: CASSLIAGDNYNEQFF. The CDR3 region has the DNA TGCGCCAGCAGCTTGATTGCGGGAGACAACTACAATGAGCAGTTCTTC.

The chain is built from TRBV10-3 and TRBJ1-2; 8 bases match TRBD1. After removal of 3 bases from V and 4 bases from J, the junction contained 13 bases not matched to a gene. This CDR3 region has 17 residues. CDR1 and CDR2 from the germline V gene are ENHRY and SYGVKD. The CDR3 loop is CAISDNHGQGGSYGYTF. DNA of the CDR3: TGTGCCATCAGTGATAATCACGGACAGGGAGGATCCTATGGCTACACCTTC.

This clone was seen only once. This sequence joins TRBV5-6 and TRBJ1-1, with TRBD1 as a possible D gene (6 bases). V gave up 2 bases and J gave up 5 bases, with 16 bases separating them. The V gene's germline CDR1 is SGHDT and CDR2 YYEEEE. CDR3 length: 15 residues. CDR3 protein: CASSFIPGEATEAFF. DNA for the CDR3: TGTGCCAGCAGCTTTATTCCAGGGGAAGCGACTGAAGCTTTCTTT.

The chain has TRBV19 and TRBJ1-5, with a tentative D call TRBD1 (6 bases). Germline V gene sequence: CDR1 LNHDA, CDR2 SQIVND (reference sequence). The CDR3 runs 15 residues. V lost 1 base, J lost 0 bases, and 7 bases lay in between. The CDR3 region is CASSIAGDSNQPQHF. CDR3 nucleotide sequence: TGTGCCAGTAGTATAGCAGGGGATAGCAATCAGCCCCAGCATTTT. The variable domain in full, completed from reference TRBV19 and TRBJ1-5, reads DGGITQSPKYLFRKEGQNVTLSCEQNLNHDAMYWYRQDPGQGLRLIYYSQIVNDFQKGDIAEGYSVSREKKESFPLTVTSAQKNPTAFYLCASSIAGDSNQPQHFGDGTRLSIL.

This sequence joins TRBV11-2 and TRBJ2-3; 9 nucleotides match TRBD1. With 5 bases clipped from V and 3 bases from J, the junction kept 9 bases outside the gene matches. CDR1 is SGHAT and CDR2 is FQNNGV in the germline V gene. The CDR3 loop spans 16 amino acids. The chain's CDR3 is CASSPGTGRTTDTQYF. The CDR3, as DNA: TGTGCCAGCAGCCCTGGGACAGGGAGGACGACAGATACGCAGTATTTT.

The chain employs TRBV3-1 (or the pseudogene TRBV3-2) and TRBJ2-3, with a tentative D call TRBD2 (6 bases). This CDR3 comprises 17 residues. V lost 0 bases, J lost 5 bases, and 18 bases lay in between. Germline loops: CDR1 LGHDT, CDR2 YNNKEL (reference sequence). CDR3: CASSQDPVLTGGDTQYF. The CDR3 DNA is TGTGCCAGCAGCCAAGATCCGGTTTTAACCGGGGGAGATACGCAGTATTTT.

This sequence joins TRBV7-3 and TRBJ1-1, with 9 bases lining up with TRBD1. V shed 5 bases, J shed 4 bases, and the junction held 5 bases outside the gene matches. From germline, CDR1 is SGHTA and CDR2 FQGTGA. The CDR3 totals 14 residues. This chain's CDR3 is CASSLDRGSTEAFF. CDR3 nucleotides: TGTGCCAGCAGCCTGGACAGGGGAAGCACTGAAGCTTTCTTT.

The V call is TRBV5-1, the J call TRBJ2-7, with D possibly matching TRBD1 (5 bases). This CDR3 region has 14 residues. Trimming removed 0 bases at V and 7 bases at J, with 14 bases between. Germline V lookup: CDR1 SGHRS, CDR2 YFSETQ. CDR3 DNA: TGCGCCAGCAGCTTGGCCTCAGGGTTTGCGGAGCAGTACTTC. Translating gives CASSLASGFAEQYF.

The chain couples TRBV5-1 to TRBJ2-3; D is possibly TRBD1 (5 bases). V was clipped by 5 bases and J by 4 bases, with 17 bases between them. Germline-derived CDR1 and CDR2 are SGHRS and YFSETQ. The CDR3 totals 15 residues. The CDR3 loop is CASSSDGQNSDTQYF. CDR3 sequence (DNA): TGCGCCAGCAGTTCAGACGGACAAAACTCAGATACGCAGTATTTT.

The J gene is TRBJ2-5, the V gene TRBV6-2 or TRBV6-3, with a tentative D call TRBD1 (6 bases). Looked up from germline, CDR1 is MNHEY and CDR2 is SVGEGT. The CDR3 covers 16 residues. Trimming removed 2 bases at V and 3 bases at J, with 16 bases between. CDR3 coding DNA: TGTGCCAGCAGTTACGCACCCGGAAGGGGGAAAGAGACCCAGTACTTC. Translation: CASSYAPGRGKETQYF.

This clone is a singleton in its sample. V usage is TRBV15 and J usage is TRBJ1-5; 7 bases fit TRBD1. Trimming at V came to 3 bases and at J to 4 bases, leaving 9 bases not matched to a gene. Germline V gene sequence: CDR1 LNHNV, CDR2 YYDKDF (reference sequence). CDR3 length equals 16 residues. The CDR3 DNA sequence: TGTGCCACCAGCAGGAGCCGGGACAGATTAAATCAGCCCCAGCATTTT. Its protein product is CATSRSRDRLNQPQHF. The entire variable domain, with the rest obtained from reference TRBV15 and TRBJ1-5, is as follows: DAMVIQNPRYQVTQFGKPVTLSCSQTLNHNVMYWYQQKSSQAPKLLFHYYDKDFNNEADTPDNFQSRRPNTSFCFLDIRSPGLGDTAMYLCATSRSRDRLNQPQHFGDGTRLSIL.